This T cell receptor beta chain appears in the sequencing data of a study of blood T cell repertoires in COVID-19. In the study overall: Both acute and convalescent COVID-19 samples were obtained from the United States, Italy and Spain.

Authors' data handling: The authors estimated nucleated cell counts from reference gene primer amplification. Assay used: immunoSEQ multiplex PCR; TCRdb lists only in-frame clones, some missing. From that table come the V and J calls and clone size; the DNA was used to work out D and trimming. The sample holds a few hundred thousand clones, 70% to 90% seen once. Seattle cases were enrolled at active infection and followed longitudinally. The length of the CDR3 is 15 residues. Per the germline V gene, CDR1 is SGHAT and CDR2 is FQNNGV. A note on this clone: Compared with germline, one end of the junction differs, possibly owing to a read error.

The TCR comes from a woman aged 55-69 years with COVID-19, enrolled during active disease. Specimen: peripheral blood. V usage is TRBV11-2 and J usage is TRBJ2-1; D gene ambiguous. The CDR3, as DNA: TGTGCCAGCAGGTTAGGTCCCAGCTCCTACAATGAGCAGTTCTTC. The encoded protein is CASRLGPSSYNEQFF.